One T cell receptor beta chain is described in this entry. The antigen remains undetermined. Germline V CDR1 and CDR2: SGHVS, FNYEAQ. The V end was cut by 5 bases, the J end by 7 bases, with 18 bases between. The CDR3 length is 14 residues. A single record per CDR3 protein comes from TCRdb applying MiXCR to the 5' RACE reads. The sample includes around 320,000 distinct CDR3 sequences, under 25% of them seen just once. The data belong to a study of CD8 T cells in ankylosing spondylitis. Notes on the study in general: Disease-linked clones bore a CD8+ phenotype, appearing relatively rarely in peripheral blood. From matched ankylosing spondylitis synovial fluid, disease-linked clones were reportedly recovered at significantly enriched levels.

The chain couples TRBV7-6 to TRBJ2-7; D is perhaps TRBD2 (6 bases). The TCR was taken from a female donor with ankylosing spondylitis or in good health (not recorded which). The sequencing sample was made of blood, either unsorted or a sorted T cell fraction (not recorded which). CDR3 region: CASSGLPQAGEQYF. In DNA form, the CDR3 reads TGTGCCAGCAGCGGACTACCCCAGGCCGGAGAGCAGTACTTC.